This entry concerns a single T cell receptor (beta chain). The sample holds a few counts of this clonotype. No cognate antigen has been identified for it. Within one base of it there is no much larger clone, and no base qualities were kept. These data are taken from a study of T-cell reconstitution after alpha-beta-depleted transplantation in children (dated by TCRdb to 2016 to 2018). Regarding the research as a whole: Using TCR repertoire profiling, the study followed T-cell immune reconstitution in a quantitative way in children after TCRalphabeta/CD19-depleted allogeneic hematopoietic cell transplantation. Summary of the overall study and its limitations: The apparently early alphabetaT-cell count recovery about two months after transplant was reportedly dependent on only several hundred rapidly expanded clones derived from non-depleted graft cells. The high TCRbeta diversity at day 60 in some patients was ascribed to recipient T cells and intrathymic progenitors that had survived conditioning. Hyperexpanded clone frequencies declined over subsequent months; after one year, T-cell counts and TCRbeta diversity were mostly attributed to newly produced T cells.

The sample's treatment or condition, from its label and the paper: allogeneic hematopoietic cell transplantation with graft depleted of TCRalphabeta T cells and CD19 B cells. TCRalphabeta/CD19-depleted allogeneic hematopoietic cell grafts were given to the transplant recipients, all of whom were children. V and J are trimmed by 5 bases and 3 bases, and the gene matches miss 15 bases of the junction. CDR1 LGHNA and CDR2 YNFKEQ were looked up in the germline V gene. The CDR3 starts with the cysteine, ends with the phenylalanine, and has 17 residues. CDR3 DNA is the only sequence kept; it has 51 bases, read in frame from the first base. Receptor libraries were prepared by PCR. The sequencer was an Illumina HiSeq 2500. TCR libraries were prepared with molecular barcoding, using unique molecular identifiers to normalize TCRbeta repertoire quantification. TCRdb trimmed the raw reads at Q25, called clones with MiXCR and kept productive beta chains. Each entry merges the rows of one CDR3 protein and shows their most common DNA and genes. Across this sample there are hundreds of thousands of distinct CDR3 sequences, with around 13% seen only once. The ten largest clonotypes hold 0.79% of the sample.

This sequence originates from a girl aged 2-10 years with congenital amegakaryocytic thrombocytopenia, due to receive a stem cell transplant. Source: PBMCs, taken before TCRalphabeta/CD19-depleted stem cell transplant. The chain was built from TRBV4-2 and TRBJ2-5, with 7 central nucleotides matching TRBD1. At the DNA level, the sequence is TGTGCCAGCAGCTTCTTCTGCCCGGGACAGCATAAAGAGACCCAGTACTTC. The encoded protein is CASSFFCPGQHKETQYF.